These 27 T cell receptor beta chains were sequenced from one sample in a study of T cell repertoires in cytomegalovirus infection. Their antigen targets remain unknown. TCRdb ran MiXCR on the reads and lists one entry per CDR3 protein. Here the sample spans around 500,000 distinct CDR3 sequences, about 44% being singletons. The sequencing here drew on cultured PBMCs, taken from culture after CMV antigen stimulation. These receptors were obtained from a human donor in good health (CMV status not recorded). Some clones in this sample may be carry-over from other donors' samples.

The V gene is TRBV7-6, the J gene TRBJ1-6; D may be TRBD1 (5 bases). Germline V gene data show CDR1 as SGHVS and CDR2 as FNYEAQ. V lost 5 bases and J lost 0, with 14 bases in between. The CDR3 covers 17 residues. The CDR3 DNA sequence: TGTGCCAGCAGCCCCGGGACGGAGAGCTCCTATAATTCACCCCTCCACTTT. Residues: CASSPGTESSYNSPLHF. The whole variable domain, filled in from reference TRBV7-6 and TRBJ1-6, reads GAGVSQSPRYKVTKRGQDVALRCDPISGHVSLYWYRQALGQGPEFLTYFNYEAQQDKSGLPNDRFSAERPEGSISTLTIQRTEQRDSAMYRCASSPGTESSYNSPLHFGNGTRLTVT.

The chain joins TRBV7-2 to TRBJ2-1; tentative D call: TRBD2 (6 bases). The germline gives CDR1 SGHTA, CDR2 FQGNSA. This CDR3 comprises 16 residues. V was pared by 7 bases and J by 4 bases, with 20 bases between. In nucleotides, the CDR3 is TGTGCCAGCAACTCCCTAGCGTCGAGTAGGTACAATGAGCAGTTCTTC. Translating it yields CASNSLASSRYNEQFF.

This chain links TRBV12-3 or TRBV12-4 with TRBJ2-1; 7 positions match TRBD2. The CDR3 consists of 15 residues. Trimming at V came to 7 bases and at J to 6 bases, leaving 12 bases not matched to a gene. Written as DNA, the CDR3 is TGTGCCAGCACGGGTAGGATAGCGGGTTTCAATGAGCAGTTCTTC. This encodes CASTGRIAGFNEQFF.

This clonotype was counted only a few times. The V gene is TRBV28, the J gene TRBJ1-3, with 8 bases lining up with TRBD1. Unmatched junction bases numbered 3, after V lost 2 bases and J lost 0 bases. CDR1 MDHEN and CDR2 SYDVKM come from the germline V gene. This CDR3 comprises 16 residues. This CDR3 is CASSLPTGASGNTIYF. In DNA form, the CDR3 reads TGTGCCAGCAGTTTACCGACAGGGGCCTCTGGAAACACCATATATTTT.

This clonotype appeared a few times. V gene TRBV7-8 combines with J gene TRBJ2-7; 7 nucleotides line up with TRBD2. Per germline, CDR1 SGHVS and CDR2 FQNEAQ. The CDR3 contains 14 residues. V lost 1 base to trimming and J lost 3 bases; unmatched junction nucleotides: 3. CDR3 bases: TGTGCCAGCAGCTTAGTTCGGGGGGACTACGAGCAGTACTTC. The encoded protein is CASSLVRGDYEQYF.

The chain uses TRBV5-1 and TRBJ1-2; no definite D call. The CDR3 totals 14 residues. CDR1 is SGHRS and CDR2 is YFSETQ in the germline V gene. Trimming took off 0 bases at V and 7 bases at J, with 13 bases between the two ends. CDR3 loop: CASSLGNWAGGYTF. CDR3 DNA sequence: TGCGCCAGCAGCTTGGGTAACTGGGCCGGTGGCTACACCTTC.

This clonotype was found many times. The rearrangement joins TRBV7-2 to TRBJ2-4, with D perhaps TRBD1 or TRBD2 (5 bases each). There are 17 residues in the CDR3. The germline V gene has CDR1 SGHTA and CDR2 FQGNSA. V was trimmed by 5 bases and J by 0 bases, leaving 17 bases between them. Here the CDR3 DNA reads TGTGCCAGCAGCCGCCGACGGGACGATCTAGCCAAAAACATTCAGTACTTC. This gives the protein CASSRRRDDLAKNIQYF. Full variable domain (rest looked up from reference TRBV7-2 and TRBJ2-4): GAGVSQSPSNKVTEKGKDVELRCDPISGHTALYWYRQSLGQGLEFLIYFQGNSAPDKSGLPSDRFSAERTGGSVSTLTIQRTQQEDSAVYLCASSRRRDDLAKNIQYFGAGTRLSVL.

V and J are TRBV6-2 or TRBV6-3 and TRBJ2-4; D might be TRBD2 (5 bases). The ends were cut back, 0 bases at V and 11 bases at J, with 8 bases in the middle. Per germline, CDR1 MNHEY and CDR2 SVGEGT. The CDR3 is 12 residues long. In nucleotides, the CDR3 is TGTGCCAGCAGTTACTCGAAGAGGGTTCAGTACTTC. Encoded protein: CASSYSKRVQYF.

This rearrangement joins TRBV6-5 to TRBJ2-7; D is possibly TRBD2 (5 bases). V gave up 7 bases and J gave up 0 bases, with 19 bases separating them. The CDR3 extends over 16 amino acids. Germline lookup yields CDR1 MNHEY and CDR2 SVGAGI. The CDR3 DNA reads TGTGCCAGCACCCCTACCGTGGACTTGGCCTCCTACGAGCAGTACTTC. Its translation is CASTPTVDLASYEQYF.

The chain uses TRBV20-1 and TRBJ1-1; tentatively, D is TRBD1 (6 bases). This CDR3 is built from 15 residues. The germline V gene encodes CDR1 DFQATT and CDR2 SNEGSKA (reference sequence). Trimming pared 0 bases from V and 0 bases from J, leaving 11 bases between. The CDR3: CSARDFGQLNTEAFF. CDR3 nucleotide sequence: TGCAGTGCTAGAGATTTCGGACAGCTGAACACTGAAGCTTTCTTT.

This clonotype occurred a few times. V is TRBV19 and J is TRBJ2-1; a possible D gene is TRBD2 (6 bases). V lost 1 base, J lost 1 base, and 8 bases lay in between. CDR1 and CDR2 from the germline V gene are LNHDA and SQIVND (reference sequence). The CDR3 has 15 residues. The CDR3 region has the DNA TGTGCCAGTAGTATAGCGGGAGCGTCCTACAATGAGCAGTTCTTC. Its protein is CASSIAGASYNEQFF.

The chain is built from TRBV5-4 and TRBJ2-7; D is unclear. The CDR3 is 14 amino acids. CDR1 is SGHNT, CDR2 YYREEE, per germline (reference sequence). V lost 4 bases to trimming and J lost 2 bases, with 13 bases between them. CDR3 bases: TGTGCCAGCAGCCCGCAGCCATTAACCTACGAGCAGTACTTC. Translated, it gives CASSPQPLTYEQYF.

This chain connects TRBV11-3 to TRBJ2-7, with D unclear. Germline CDR1 is SGHNT and CDR2 is YENEEA. Trimming cost V 5 bases and J 6 bases, with 17 bases left between them. The CDR3 spans 14 residues. DNA of the CDR3: TGTGCCAGCAGCCTGGGAAGCGAGTTTACCGAGCAGTACTTC. Its translation: CASSLGSEFTEQYF.

The chain has TRBV4-1 and TRBJ2-1; D is unclear. The CDR3 length is 17 residues. Trimming stripped 2 bases from V and 2 bases from J, with 16 bases between. Germline loops: CDR1 MGHRA, CDR2 YSYEKL. The chain's CDR3 is CASSQPIDTSAYNEQFF. As DNA, the CDR3 is TGCGCCAGCAGCCAACCAATCGACACGTCCGCCTACAATGAGCAGTTCTTC.

This clonotype was observed a few times. The chain recombines TRBV5-4 with TRBJ1-2, with D possibly matching TRBD1 (5 bases). The CDR3 has 14 amino acids. From germline, CDR1 is SGHNT and CDR2 YYREEE (reference sequence). The germline V and J ends were trimmed by 2 bases and 4 bases, with 12 bases remaining between them. CDR3 protein: CASSFSGLGYGYTF. As DNA, the CDR3 is TGTGCCAGCAGCTTTTCGGGACTGGGCTATGGCTACACCTTC.

The chain combines TRBV6-1 with TRBJ2-2; D unresolved. V was cut by 6 bases and J by 0 bases, with 14 bases left in between. Germline CDR1 reads MNHNS; CDR2 reads SASEGT. The CDR3 runs 16 residues. DNA of the CDR3: TGTGCCAGCAGCCACGAAATCGATCCGAACACCGGGGAGCTGTTTTTT. Translating it yields CASSHEIDPNTGELFF.

The rearrangement joins TRBV7-2 to TRBJ2-7; 9 bases match TRBD2. The germline gives CDR1 SGHTA, CDR2 FQGNSA. The CDR3 runs to 15 residues. The V and J ends lost 2 bases and 4 bases, in that order; junction bases with no gene match: 6. Written as DNA, the CDR3 is TGTGCCAGCAGCTTACTAGCGGGATTCGGGTACGAGCAGTACTTC. The encoded protein is CASSLLAGFGYEQYF.

The gene calls are TRBV28 and TRBJ1-1, with a tentative D call TRBD1 (5 bases). V was pared by 5 bases and J by 0 bases, with 25 bases between. The CDR3 consists of 19 residues. Germline loops: CDR1 MDHEN, CDR2 SYDVKM. The CDR3 reads CASSIPPGSGDFLNTEAFF. In nucleotides, the CDR3 is TGTGCCAGCAGTATCCCGCCAGGGTCCGGGGACTTTCTGAACACTGAAGCTTTCTTT.

About this clonotype: Compared with germline, one end of the junction differs, possibly owing to a read error. The rearrangement uses TRBV6-2 or TRBV6-3 and TRBJ2-7; 7 bases are a match to TRBD1. The CDR3 totals 11 residues. Germline CDR1 MNHEY, CDR2 SVGEGT. The CDR3 reads CASSRGTAVSF. The DNA for the CDR3 is TGTGCCAGCAGCCGAGGGACAGCAGTTTCCTTC.

The chain carries TRBV15 and TRBJ1-1; no firm D call. The germline V gene encodes CDR1 LNHNV and CDR2 YYDKDF (reference sequence). The CDR3 loop spans 13 amino acids. V was shortened by 5 bases and J by 6 bases, with 13 bases between the two germline ends. The CDR3 coding sequence is TGTGCCACCAGCGATTCGAAGCTTGCTGAAGCTTTCTTT. As protein: CATSDSKLAEAFF.

The V and J genes are TRBV12-3 or TRBV12-4 and TRBJ2-3; the match to TRBD2 covers 12 bases. CDR3 length: 15 residues. The V and J ends lost 4 bases and 7 bases, in that order; junction bases with no gene match: 6. CDR3 sequence reads: CASSSSGGAVHTQYF. Written as DNA, the CDR3 is TGTGCCAGCAGTTCTAGCGGGGGGGCCGTGCATACGCAGTATTTT.

The V call is TRBV7-9, the J call TRBJ1-1; the match to TRBD1 covers 7 bases. J gave up 5 bases and V 5 bases, and 11 bases lay outside the gene matches. This CDR3 comprises 15 residues. Germline-derived CDR1 and CDR2 are SEHNR and FQNEAQ (reference sequence). CDR3 DNA: TGTGCCAGCAGCCCTGACAGGGAGGGTCGAACTGAAGCTTTCTTT. It yields the protein CASSPDREGRTEAFF. Full variable domain (missing parts from reference TRBV7-9 and TRBJ1-1): DTGVSQNPRHKITKRGQNVTFRCDPISEHNRLYWYRQTLGQGPEFLTYFQNEAQLEKSRLLSDRFSAERPKGSFSTLEIQRTEQGDSAMYLCASSPDREGRTEAFFGQGTRLTVV.

The J gene is TRBJ2-5, the V gene TRBV7-6; 7 bases agree with TRBD1. V lost 5 bases and J lost 2; bases outside the gene matches: 8. Germline V lookup: CDR1 SGHVS, CDR2 FNYEAQ. This CDR3 is built from 15 residues. CDR3 sequence (DNA): TGTGCCAGCAGCACCACGACAGGGAAGCAAGAGACCCAGTACTTC. Translated: CASSTTTGKQETQYF.

The V call is TRBV7-4, the J call TRBJ1-4, with 7 bases fitting TRBD1. This CDR3 comprises 19 residues. Per the germline V gene, CDR1 is SGHVT and CDR2 is SQSDAQ. V shed 5 bases, J shed 7 bases, and the junction held 22 bases outside the gene matches. The DNA of the CDR3 is TGTGCCAGCAGCGGGAGGGACAGCCTAGAAGACCGGAATGTTGAAAAACTGTTTTTT. Translation: CASSGRDSLEDRNVEKLFF.

In its sample, this clonotype was seen a few times. The V call is TRBV7-2, the J call TRBJ2-7; no firm D call. This CDR3 has 19 residues. Deletions cut 8 bases from V and 0 bases from J, with 29 bases between. CDR1 and CDR2 (germline): SGHTA, FQGNSA. This chain's CDR3 is CASHPLPGLSTEPSYEQYF. The DNA for the CDR3 is TGTGCCAGCCACCCCTTGCCGGGCCTATCAACGGAACCCTCCTACGAGCAGTACTTC.

The V and J genes are TRBV20-1 and TRBJ2-5; TRBD1 matches at 7 bases. Per germline, CDR1 DFQATT and CDR2 SNEGSKA (reference sequence). V was pared by 4 bases and J by 2 bases, with 7 bases of the junction left unmatched. The CDR3 extends over 14 amino acids. The CDR3 nucleotides are TGCAGTGCTACGCCAACAGGGGATCAAGAGACCCAGTACTTC. It encodes CSATPTGDQETQYF.

This clonotype came up many times. The CDR3: CASRGELSSYEQYF. The CDR3 DNA follows: TGTGCCAGCAGGGGGGAGTTGAGCTCCTACGAGCAGTACTTC. V and J are TRBV12-3 or TRBV12-4 and TRBJ2-7; D possibly matches TRBD1 or TRBD2 (5 bases each). The CDR3 extends over 14 amino acids. V shed 6 bases and J shed 0 bases, with 12 bases lying between them.